This T cell receptor beta chain was found in a study of blood T cell repertoires in COVID-19. This clone was picked up a small number of times. This table comes from immunoSEQ multiplex PCR, and its TCRdb copy is limited to in-frame clones, with some not included. The data show about 240,000 clones, approximately 83% seen once. The sample comprised peripheral blood. The receptor's source is a woman aged 80 or over with acute or convalescent COVID-19.

Written as DNA, the CDR3 is TGTGCCAGCAGTGAAATACCCGGGAGGAACACTGAAGCTTTCTTT. Translation: CASSEIPGRNTEAFF. The chain carries TRBV2 and TRBJ1-1; no clear D gene. The CDR3 runs 15 residues. Trimming removed 2 bases from V and 1 base from J, with 11 bases in between. The germline V gene encodes CDR1 SNHLY and CDR2 FYNNEI.